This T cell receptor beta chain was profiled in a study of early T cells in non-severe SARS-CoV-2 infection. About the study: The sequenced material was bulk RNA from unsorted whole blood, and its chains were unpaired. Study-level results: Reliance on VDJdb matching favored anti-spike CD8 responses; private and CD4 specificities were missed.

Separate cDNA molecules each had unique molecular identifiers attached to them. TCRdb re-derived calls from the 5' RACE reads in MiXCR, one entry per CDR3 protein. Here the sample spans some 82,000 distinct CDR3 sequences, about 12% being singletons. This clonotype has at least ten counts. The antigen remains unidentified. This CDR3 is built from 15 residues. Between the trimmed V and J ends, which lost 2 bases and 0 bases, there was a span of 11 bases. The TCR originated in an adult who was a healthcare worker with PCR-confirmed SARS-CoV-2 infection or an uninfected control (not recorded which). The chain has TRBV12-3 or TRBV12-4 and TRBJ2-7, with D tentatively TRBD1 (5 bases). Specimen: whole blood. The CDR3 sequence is CASSLRTPSSYEQYF. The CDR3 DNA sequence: TGTGCCAGCAGTTTACGGACACCTTCCTCCTACGAGCAGTACTTC.